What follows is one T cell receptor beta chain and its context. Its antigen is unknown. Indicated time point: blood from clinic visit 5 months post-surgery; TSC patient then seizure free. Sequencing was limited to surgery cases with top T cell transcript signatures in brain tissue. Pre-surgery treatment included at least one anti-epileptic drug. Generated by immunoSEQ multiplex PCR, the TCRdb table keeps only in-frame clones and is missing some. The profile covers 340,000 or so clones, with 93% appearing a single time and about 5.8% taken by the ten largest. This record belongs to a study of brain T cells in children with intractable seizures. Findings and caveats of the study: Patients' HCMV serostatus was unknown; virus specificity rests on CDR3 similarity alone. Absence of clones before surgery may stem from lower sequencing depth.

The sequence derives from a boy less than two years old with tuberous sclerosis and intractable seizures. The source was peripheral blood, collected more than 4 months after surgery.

CDR3 residues: CASSLAQQGGTQYF. Here the CDR3 DNA reads TGTGCCAGCAGCTTAGCCCAACAAGGCGGGACCCAGTACTTC. The rearrangement joins TRBV11-2 to TRBJ2-5; D uncertain. The V end lost 1 base, the J end lost 7 bases, and 13 bases lay between the germline ends. Germline CDR1 reads SGHAT; CDR2 reads FQNNGV. The CDR3 is made up of 14 amino acids.